The sequence of this TCR beta chain was determined in a study of blood T cell repertoires in COVID-19 (dated by TCRdb to the early 2020s). A note on the overall study: Samples from collaborators originated in the United States, Italy and Spain and spanned both the acute and convalescent phases of COVID-19. The repertoires were released in a freely available public database meant as a resource for research on the immune response to SARS-CoV-2. Nearly every sample came with metadata listing a de-identified subject ID, COVID-19 status, age in years and sex. Samples came from the ongoing ImmuneRACE study (first 160 participants) plus 1,254 subjects from 6 global collaborators. Where HLA class I and class II types were available, the types were taken from metadata supplied by the sample provider, not from assay-based typing. The material from the prospective study consisted of cDNA or gDNA derived from T cells, B-cell-depleted T cells, or PBMCs. Subjects who had been exposed to COVID-19, were actively infected with it, or had recovered from it provided the deeply sampled blood TCRbeta repertoires that made up the dataset. The paper as a whole reports these results and caveats: The quantity of clinical and demographic metadata differed by source and by participant and was supplied without curation.

TCRbeta CDR3 regions were amplified from genomic DNA by means of the immunoSEQ Assay, a bias-controlled multiplex PCR. In the authors' own workflow: The number of nucleated cells in each sample was estimated from the amplification of reference gene primers within the assay. Sequence reads were collapsed and filtered to measure the absolute abundance of every unique TCRbeta CDR3 rearrangement. For each sample, productive Simpson clonality was calculated by taking the square root of Simpson's diversity index across productive rearrangements. This immuneACCESS table, as held by TCRdb, lists in-frame sequences with V and J called but not all clones. Of the missing ones, under half trace to an unresolved V gene in checked studies; the others have no known cause. V and J calls plus clone size are reproduced from that table; the DNA served to infer D and trimming. The sample includes about 100,000 clones, with more than 75% observed a single time. Around 13% of the sample goes to the ten largest clones.

Each collaborating institution followed its own protocols to collect whole blood in K2EDTA tubes. For TCRbeta analysis, collaborators shipped samples in one of three forms: frozen whole blood, isolated PBMCs, or DNA extracted from either of those sample types. A remark on this clone: Its antigen remains unidentified. No qualities accompany the bases; no much larger clone lies one base away.

The sequenced sample consisted of peripheral blood. The TCR was taken from a human donor in a cohort sampled during active COVID-19.

Read as DNA, the sequence is TGTGCCAGCAGCTTCGCACAGGGGACGGCTTTCTTT. Its protein product is CASSFAQGTAFF. The chain couples TRBV7-9 to TRBJ1-1; 7 bases in between match TRBD1. Based on the germline V gene (reference sequence), the CDR1 and CDR2 sequences are SEHNR and FQNEAQ. The cysteine opens and the phenylalanine closes a CDR3 of 12 amino acids. Of all the DNA, just the CDR3 is kept, 36 bases in frame from base 1. V loses 3 bases at its end and J loses 11 bases; junction bases beyond the gene matches: 6.